The 28 T cell receptor beta chains below were found in one sample sequenced in a study of cytomegalovirus exposure and HLA in healthy donors (dated by TCRdb to about 2017). The library was built by means of the immunoSEQ multiplex PCR assay. A mixture of 60 forward primers for TCR Vbeta segments and 13 reverse primers for TCR Jbeta segments was used in the multiplex PCR. Held by TCRdb, this immuneACCESS table contains in-frame sequences only and omits some clones. Under half of the omission traces to an unresolved V gene where checked; the cause of the rest is unknown. A total of 100,000 to 150,000 clones appear in this sample, around 76% of them only once. Around 1.8% of the sample comes from the top ten. The sample comprised PBMCs. The source is a woman in her forties or fifties in good health and CMV-seronegative.

The chain employs TRBV6-5 and TRBJ2-5; tentatively, D is TRBD1 (6 bases). This CDR3 contains 16 residues. Germline values: CDR1 MNHEY, CDR2 SVGAGI. V was cut by 2 bases and J by 5 bases, with 18 bases left in between. The DNA of the CDR3 is TGTGCCAGCAGTTACGCCGGCGCAGGGGAAGGGGAGACCCAGTACTTC. It is translated as CASSYAGAGEGETQYF.

The sample holds a few counts of this clone. The chain recombines TRBV6-5 with TRBJ1-5, with 8 bases aligning to TRBD1. In germline, CDR1 is MNHEY, CDR2 SVGAGI. J gave up 6 bases and V 1 base, and 5 bases lay outside the gene matches. The CDR3 is 15 residues long. CDR3 bases: TGTGCCAGCAGTTACTTGGGACAGGTCGGTCAGCCCCAGCATTTT. Residues: CASSYLGQVGQPQHF.

J is TRBJ1-6 and V is TRBV5-1, with TRBD1 matching 8 bases. In germline, CDR1 is SGHRS, CDR2 YFSETQ. J was trimmed by 8 bases and V by 2 bases; bases with no gene match: 6. This CDR3 has 15 amino acids. CDR3 bases: TGCGCCAGCAGCTTAACGGACAGGGTTGATTCACCCCTCCACTTT. Its translation: CASSLTDRVDSPLHF.

The chain has TRBV19 and TRBJ2-6; 9 bases are a match to TRBD1. The CDR3 contains 17 residues. With 6 bases clipped from V and 0 bases from J, the junction kept 6 bases outside the gene matches. CDR1 LNHDA and CDR2 SQIVND come from the germline V gene (reference sequence). Here the CDR3 DNA reads TGTGCCAGTAGAGACCCGGGACAGGGCTCTGGGGCCAACGTCCTGACTTTC. This codes for CASRDPGQGSGANVLTF.

The chain employs TRBV9 and TRBJ1-1, with D unresolved. V was trimmed by 2 bases and J by 0 bases, leaving 14 bases between them. Germline-derived CDR1 and CDR2 are SGDLS and YYNGEE. The CDR3 runs 16 residues. CDR3 residues: CASSVMGGFMNTEAFF. The CDR3 bases are TGTGCCAGCAGCGTGATGGGAGGGTTCATGAACACTGAAGCTTTCTTT.

The V gene is TRBV19, the J gene TRBJ1-4; 7 bases match TRBD1. The CDR3 runs to 15 residues. CDR1 and CDR2 (germline): LNHDA, SQIVND (reference sequence). Trimming took 5 bases from V and 3 from J; bases not matched to a gene: 6. The CDR3 here is CASSLGQVPNEKLFF. CDR3 DNA: TGTGCCAGTAGTCTTGGACAGGTACCTAATGAAAAACTGTTTTTT.

As to this clone: Additional DNA sequences in this sample encode the identical CDR3. The chain employs TRBV4-1 and TRBJ2-5; the match to TRBD2 covers 12 bases. Trimming at V came to 1 base and at J to 5 bases, leaving 8 bases not matched to a gene. The germline CDR1 and CDR2 sequences are MGHRA and YSYEKL. The CDR3 is 17 amino acids. The CDR3 DNA follows: TGCGCCAGCAGCCAAGGAACTAGCGGGAGGCCGGGGGAGACCCAGTACTTC. Protein: CASSQGTSGRPGETQYF.

The chain joins TRBV7-9 to TRBJ2-7, with 8 bases matching TRBD1. The CDR3 runs to 14 residues. CDR1 and CDR2 from the germline V gene are SEHNR and FQNEAQ (reference sequence). In nucleotides, the CDR3 is TGTGCCAGCAGCACAGAGGGACAGGCCCATACATGGAGCGTC. It translates to CASSTEGQAHTWSV.

The gene calls are TRBV7-8 and TRBJ1-1, with D maybe TRBD1 (5 bases). The CDR3 is 16 amino acids. Trimming took off 2 bases at V and 0 bases at J, with 13 bases between the two ends. CDR1 is SGHVS and CDR2 is FQNEAQ in the germline V gene. CDR3 loop: CASSLPPTALNTEAFF. The CDR3 DNA sequence: TGTGCCAGCAGCTTACCACCGACAGCTTTGAACACTGAAGCTTTCTTT.

This clone occurred once. The chain uses TRBV7-2 and TRBJ1-2; tentatively, D is TRBD1 (6 bases). Germline values: CDR1 SGHTA, CDR2 FQGNSA. The CDR3 spans 15 residues. V was trimmed by 2 bases and J by 7 bases, leaving 17 bases between them. Here the CDR3 DNA reads TGTGCCAGCAGCTTAAAAACCGGGACAATGGGTGGCTACACCTTC. It specifies CASSLKTGTMGGYTF.

This chain links TRBV7-8 with TRBJ2-7, with 8 bases that match TRBD2. The CDR3 spans 15 residues. In germline, CDR1 is SGHVS, CDR2 FQNEAQ. With 1 base clipped from V and 5 bases from J, the junction kept 7 bases outside the gene matches. CDR3: CASSLELAGPHEQYF. DNA of the CDR3: TGTGCCAGCAGCTTAGAATTAGCGGGACCCCACGAGCAGTACTTC.

This chain joins TRBV30 and TRBJ1-5; the D gene is possibly TRBD1 (5 bases). V shed 5 bases and J shed 2 bases, with 19 bases lying between them. The CDR3 is 16 residues long. Germline V gives CDR1 GTSNPN, CDR2 SVGIG (reference sequence). The CDR3 is CAWAAIGAMGNQPQHF. For the CDR3, the DNA is TGTGCCTGGGCCGCCATAGGGGCGATGGGCAATCAGCCCCAGCATTTT.

The chain is built from TRBV5-6 and TRBJ1-5; the D is unclear. Per germline, CDR1 SGHDT and CDR2 YYEEEE. Trimming stripped 2 bases from V and 7 bases from J, with 10 bases between. The CDR3 contains 13 residues. The CDR3 sequence is CASSLSTGQPQHF. The CDR3 DNA sequence: TGTGCCAGCAGCTTATCAACGGGACAGCCCCAGCATTTT.

The chain recombines TRBV29-1 with TRBJ1-2; 7 bases are a match to TRBD1. With 2 bases clipped from V and 8 bases from J, the junction kept 2 bases outside the gene matches. CDR1 SQVTM and CDR2 ANQGSEA come from the germline V gene. This CDR3 has 11 residues. CDR3 residues: CSVEQGGGYTF. In DNA, the CDR3 is TGCAGCGTTGAACAGGGGGGCGGCTACACCTTC.

This chain links TRBV5-4 with TRBJ1-4, with D possibly being TRBD1 (5 bases). This CDR3 spans 13 amino acids. Germline V lookup: CDR1 SGHNT, CDR2 YYREEE (reference sequence). V gave up 2 bases and J gave up 7 bases, with 9 bases separating them. In nucleotides, the CDR3 is TGTGCCAGCAGCTTAGTAGGGGTTGAAAAACTGTTTTTT. Translated, it gives CASSLVGVEKLFF. Full variable domain (rest looked up from reference TRBV5-4 and TRBJ1-4): ETGVTQSPTHLIKTRGQQVTLRCSSQSGHNTVSWYQQALGQGPQFIFQYYREEENGRGNFPPRFSGLQFPNYSSELNVNALELDDSALYLCASSLVGVEKLFFGSGTQLSVL.

The chain is built from TRBV5-1 and TRBJ2-7, with 7 bases identical to TRBD1. There are 16 residues in the CDR3. Germline CDR1 is SGHRS and CDR2 is YFSETQ. The V and J ends lost 5 bases and 2 bases, in that order; junction bases with no gene match: 13. CDR3 DNA sequence: TGCGCCAGCAGACCCTACGACAGGGTTCGGGCCTACGAGCAGTACTTC. It is translated as CASRPYDRVRAYEQYF.

Notes on this clone: The identical CDR3 is also encoded by other nucleotide sequences in the sample. The chain is built from TRBV19 and TRBJ2-3; 8 bases match TRBD2. In germline, CDR1 is LNHDA, CDR2 SQIVND (reference sequence). V shed 6 bases, J shed 3 bases, and the junction held 5 bases outside the gene matches. The CDR3 sequence is 14 residues long. CDR3 DNA sequence: TGTGCCAGTAGCCGAAGCGGGAGTACAGATACGCAGTATTTT. It translates to CASSRSGSTDTQYF.

The V gene is TRBV7-9, the J gene TRBJ2-7; TRBD2 matches 8 bases. CDR3 length: 15 residues. J lost 0 bases, V lost 7 bases, and 8 bases had no gene match. Germline-derived CDR1 and CDR2 are SEHNR and FQNEAQ (reference sequence). In nucleotides, the CDR3 is TGTGCCAGCAAGGAGGCGGGAGGCCACTCCTACGAGCAGTACTTC. Residues: CASKEAGGHSYEQYF.

The chain has TRBV19 and TRBJ1-6; a weak D match, TRBD1 (5 bases). This CDR3 contains 13 residues. CDR1 and CDR2 from the germline V gene are LNHDA and SQIVND (reference sequence). Trimming took 7 bases from V and 10 from J, leaving 14 bases between them. CDR3 region: CASTPGSGSPLHF. In DNA, the CDR3 is TGTGCCAGTACCCCAGGGTCAGGGTCACCCCTCCACTTT.

This rearrangement joins TRBV30 to TRBJ2-7, with 7 bases identical to TRBD1. The CDR3 totals 13 residues. The V and J ends lost 3 bases and 3 bases, in that order; junction bases with no gene match: 5. Germline V gene lookup returns CDR1 GTSNPN and CDR2 SVGIG (reference sequence). CDR3 region: CAWSRTGLYEQYV. The CDR3 nucleotides read TGTGCCTGGAGCCGGACAGGACTCTACGAGCAGTACGTC.

This clone was found once. The chain combines TRBV7-3 with TRBJ2-1, with 8 nucleotides matching TRBD2. The CDR3 contains 14 residues. In germline, CDR1 is SGHTA, CDR2 FQGTGA. With 3 bases clipped from V and 6 bases from J, the junction kept 4 bases outside the gene matches. The CDR3 nucleotides read TGTGCCAGCAGCTTTGCGGGAGGCCCCAATGAGCAGTTCTTC. Translated: CASSFAGGPNEQFF.

The chain uses TRBV5-1 and TRBJ1-5; D not certain. Germline V gene lookup returns CDR1 SGHRS and CDR2 YFSETQ. V lost 1 base, J lost 6 bases, and 5 bases lay in between. The CDR3 extends over 12 amino acids. The CDR3 spells CASSLTGQPQHF. In nucleotides, the CDR3 is TGCGCCAGCAGCTTGACTGGTCAGCCCCAGCATTTT.

The CDR3 here is CASSSIGRGVSYGYTF. The CDR3 nucleotides are TGCGCCAGCAGCTCCATTGGGAGGGGAGTTTCCTATGGCTACACCTTC. This rearrangement joins TRBV5-1 to TRBJ1-2; possibly TRBD1 for D (5 bases). V was pared by 3 bases and J by 4 bases, with 19 bases between. This CDR3 comprises 16 residues. Germline CDR1 reads SGHRS; CDR2 reads YFSETQ.

This chain links TRBV19 with TRBJ1-5; 8 bases map to TRBD1. There are 15 residues in the CDR3. Unmatched junction bases numbered 5, after V lost 3 bases and J lost 4 bases. Germline V gene lookup returns CDR1 LNHDA and CDR2 SQIVND (reference sequence). CDR3 nucleotides: TGTGCCAGTAGTATGGGGGACAGGCCGAATCAGCCCCAGCATTTT. Residues: CASSMGDRPNQPQHF.

V is TRBV18 and J is TRBJ1-1; a possible D gene is TRBD1 (6 bases). V was pared by 2 bases and J by 2 bases, with 9 bases between. The CDR3 is 14 amino acids. Germline V lookup: CDR1 KGHSH, CDR2 LQKENI. For the CDR3, the DNA is TGTGCCAGCTCACCAAAAGGGGGTAACACTGAAGCTTTCTTT. It encodes CASSPKGGNTEAFF.

V is TRBV7-8 and J is TRBJ2-2; D might be TRBD2 (5 bases). The germline CDR1 and CDR2 sequences are SGHVS and FQNEAQ. Trimming left V 5 bases short and J 0 bases short, with 13 bases between. The length of the CDR3 is 16 residues. CDR3 residues: CASSAWERSNTGELFF. Written as DNA, the CDR3 is TGTGCCAGCAGCGCCTGGGAGCGATCGAACACCGGGGAGCTGTTTTTT. The whole variable domain, remainder taken from reference TRBV7-8 and TRBJ2-2, is GAGVSQSPRYKVAKRGQDVALRCDPISGHVSLFWYQQALGQGPEFLTYFQNEAQLDKSGLPSDRFFAERPEGSVSTLKIQRTQQEDSAVYLCASSAWERSNTGELFFGEGSRLTVL.

The chain carries TRBV19 and TRBJ1-1; 8 bases map to TRBD1. The CDR3 is made up of 14 amino acids. Germline CDR1 reads LNHDA; CDR2 reads SQIVND (reference sequence). V gave up 3 bases and J gave up 4 bases; unmatched junction bases: 4. CDR3 amino acids: CASSMPDRGTEAFF. In nucleotides, the CDR3 is TGTGCCAGTAGTATGCCCGACAGGGGCACTGAAGCTTTCTTT.

This clone was detected only a few times. This chain connects TRBV29-1 to TRBJ2-1; D ambiguous. Germline V CDR1 and CDR2: SQVTM, ANQGSEA. Trimming left V 2 bases short and J 1 base short, with 18 bases between. The CDR3 contains 17 residues. The CDR3 coding sequence is TGCAGCGTTGAAATCCTATGGCTAGATAGGTCCTACAATGAGCAGTTCTTC. This codes for CSVEILWLDRSYNEQFF.